Below, one T cell receptor beta chain is given with its context. Germline values: CDR1 KGHSY, CDR2 FQNENV. The CDR3 extends over 16 amino acids. V gave up 2 bases and J gave up 7 bases, with 17 bases separating them. This entry belongs to a study of T cell changes during pregnancy in multiple sclerosis. The repertoire was sequenced with immunoSEQ multiplex PCR; TCRdb's copy has only in-frame clones and lacks some. Of tens of thousands of clones in the sample, roughly 89% were seen once. The V call is TRBV16, the J call TRBJ1-4; D not resolved. Sequenced material: peripheral blood, taken in the third trimester of pregnancy. The receptor was isolated from a female donor in good health, enrolled as a control in a pregnancy study. In nucleotides, the CDR3 is TGTGCCAGCAGCCAACCCCGAGTCCCTTCGGGTGAAAAACTGTTTTTT. Translated: CASSQPRVPSGEKLFF.